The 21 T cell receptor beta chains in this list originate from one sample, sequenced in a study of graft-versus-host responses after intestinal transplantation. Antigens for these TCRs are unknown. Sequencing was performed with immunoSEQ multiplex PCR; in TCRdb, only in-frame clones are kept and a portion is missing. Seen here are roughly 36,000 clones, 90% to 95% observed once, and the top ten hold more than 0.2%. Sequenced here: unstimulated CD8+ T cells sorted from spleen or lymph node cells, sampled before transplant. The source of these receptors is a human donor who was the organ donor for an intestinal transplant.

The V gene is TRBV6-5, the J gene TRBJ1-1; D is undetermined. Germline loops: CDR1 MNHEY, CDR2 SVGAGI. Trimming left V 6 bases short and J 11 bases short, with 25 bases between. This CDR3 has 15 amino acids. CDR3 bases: TGTGCCAGCAGCCTCTACGGACTGTCAATCCCCGACGCTTTCTTT. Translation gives CASSLYGLSIPDAFF.

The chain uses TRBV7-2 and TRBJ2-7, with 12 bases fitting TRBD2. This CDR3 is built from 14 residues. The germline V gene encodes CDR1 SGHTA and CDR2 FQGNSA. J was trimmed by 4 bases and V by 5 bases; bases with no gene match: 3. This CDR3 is CASSPTSGGYEQYF. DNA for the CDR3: TGTGCCAGCAGCCCGACTAGCGGGGGTTACGAGCAGTACTTC.

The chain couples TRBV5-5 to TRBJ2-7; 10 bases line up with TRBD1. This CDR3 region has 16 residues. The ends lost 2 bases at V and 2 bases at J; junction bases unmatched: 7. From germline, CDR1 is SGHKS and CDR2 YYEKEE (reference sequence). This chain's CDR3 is CASSLAGTGVTYEQYF. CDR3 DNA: TGTGCCAGCAGCTTAGCCGGGACAGGGGTTACCTACGAGCAGTACTTC.

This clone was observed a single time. The CDR3 loop reads CASSIAAGLNTEAFF. Here the CDR3 DNA reads TGTGCCAGTAGTATAGCGGCAGGGTTGAACACTGAAGCTTTCTTT. The chain is built from TRBV19 and TRBJ1-1; D perhaps matches TRBD1 (5 bases). CDR1 LNHDA and CDR2 SQIVND come from the germline V gene (reference sequence). The V gene lost 1 base and the J gene lost 0 bases, with 9 bases spanning the gap. The CDR3 covers 15 residues. The full variable domain, rest sourced from reference TRBV19 and TRBJ1-1, is DGGITQSPKYLFRKEGQNVTLSCEQNLNHDAMYWYRQDPGQGLRLIYYSQIVNDFQKGDIAEGYSVSREKKESFPLTVTSAQKNPTAFYLCASSIAAGLNTEAFFGQGTRLTVV.

The DNA for the CDR3 is TGCGCCAGCAGCCTAACTGAGGGGGATGGCTACACCTTC. Amino acids: CASSLTEGDGYTF. The V gene is TRBV5-1, the J gene TRBJ1-2, with D perhaps matching TRBD1 (6 bases). CDR3 length equals 13 residues. V gave up 4 bases and J gave up 6 bases, with 13 bases separating them. The germline V gene has CDR1 SGHRS and CDR2 YFSETQ.

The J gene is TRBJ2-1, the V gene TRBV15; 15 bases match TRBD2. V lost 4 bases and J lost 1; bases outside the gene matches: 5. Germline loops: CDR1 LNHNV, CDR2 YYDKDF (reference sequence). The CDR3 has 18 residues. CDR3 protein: CATSKGLAGGRSYNEQFF. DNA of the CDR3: TGTGCCACCAGCAAAGGACTAGCGGGGGGGCGTTCCTACAATGAGCAGTTCTTC.

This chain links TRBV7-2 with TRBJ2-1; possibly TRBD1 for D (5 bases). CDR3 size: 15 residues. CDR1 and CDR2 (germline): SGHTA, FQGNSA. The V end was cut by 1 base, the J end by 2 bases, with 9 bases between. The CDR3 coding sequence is TGTGCCAGCAGCTTAGTAGAAGGGGCCTACAATGAGCAGTTCTTC. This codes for CASSLVEGAYNEQFF.

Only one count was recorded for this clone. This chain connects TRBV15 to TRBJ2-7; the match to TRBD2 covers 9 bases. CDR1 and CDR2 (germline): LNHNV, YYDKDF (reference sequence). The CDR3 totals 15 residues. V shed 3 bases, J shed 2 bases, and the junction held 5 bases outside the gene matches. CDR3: CATSSMTSGAYEQYF. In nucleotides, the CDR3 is TGTGCCACCAGCAGCATGACTAGCGGAGCCTACGAGCAGTACTTC.

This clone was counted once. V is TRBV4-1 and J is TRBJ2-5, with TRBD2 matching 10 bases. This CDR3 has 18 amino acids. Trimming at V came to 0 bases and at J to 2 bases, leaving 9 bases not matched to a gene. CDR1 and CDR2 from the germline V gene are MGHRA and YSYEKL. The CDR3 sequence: CASSQDSGTSAYQETQYF. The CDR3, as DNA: TGCGCCAGCAGCCAAGACTCCGGGACTAGCGCCTATCAAGAGACCCAGTACTTC.

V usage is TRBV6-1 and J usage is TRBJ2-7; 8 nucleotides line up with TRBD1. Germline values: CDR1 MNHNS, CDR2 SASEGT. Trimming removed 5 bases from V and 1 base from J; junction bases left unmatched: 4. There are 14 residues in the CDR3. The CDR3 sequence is CASSKTGGSYEQYF. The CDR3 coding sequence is TGTGCCAGCAGTAAAACAGGGGGGTCCTACGAGCAGTACTTC.

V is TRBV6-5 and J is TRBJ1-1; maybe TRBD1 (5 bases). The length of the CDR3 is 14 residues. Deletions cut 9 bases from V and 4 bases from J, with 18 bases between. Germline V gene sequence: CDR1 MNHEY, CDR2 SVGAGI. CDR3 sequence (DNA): TGTGCCAGTTCGACAGCGGAGGGAAGCACTGAAGCTTTCTTT. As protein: CASSTAEGSTEAFF.

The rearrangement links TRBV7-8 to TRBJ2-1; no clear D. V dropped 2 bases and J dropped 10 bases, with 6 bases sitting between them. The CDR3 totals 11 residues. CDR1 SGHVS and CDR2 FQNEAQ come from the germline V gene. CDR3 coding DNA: TGTGCCAGCAGCTTAAACGTAGAGCAGTTCTTC. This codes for CASSLNVEQFF.

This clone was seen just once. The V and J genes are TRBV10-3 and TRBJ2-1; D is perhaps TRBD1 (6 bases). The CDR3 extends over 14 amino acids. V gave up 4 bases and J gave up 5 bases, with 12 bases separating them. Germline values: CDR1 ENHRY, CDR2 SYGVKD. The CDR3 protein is CAISGYRDNNEQFF. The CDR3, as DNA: TGTGCCATCAGTGGGTACAGGGACAACAATGAGCAGTTCTTC.

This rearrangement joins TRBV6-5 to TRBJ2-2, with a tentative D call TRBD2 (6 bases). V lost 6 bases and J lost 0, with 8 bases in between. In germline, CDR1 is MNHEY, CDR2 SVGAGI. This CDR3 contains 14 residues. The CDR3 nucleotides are TGTGCCAGCAGGGGGGGACCGAACACCGGGGAGCTGTTTTTT. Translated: CASRGGPNTGELFF.

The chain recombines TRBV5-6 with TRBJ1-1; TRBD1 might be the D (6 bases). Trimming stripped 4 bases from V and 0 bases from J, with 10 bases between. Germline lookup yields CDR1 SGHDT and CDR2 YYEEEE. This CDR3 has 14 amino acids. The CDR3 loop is CASSPDRMNTEAFF. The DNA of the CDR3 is TGTGCCAGCAGCCCAGACAGGATGAACACTGAAGCTTTCTTT.

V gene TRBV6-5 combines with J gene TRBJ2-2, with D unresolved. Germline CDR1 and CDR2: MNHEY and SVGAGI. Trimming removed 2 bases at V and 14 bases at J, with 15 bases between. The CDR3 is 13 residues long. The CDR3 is CASSYKQRAGLFF. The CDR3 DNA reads TGTGCCAGCAGTTACAAACAGCGCGCCGGACTGTTTTTT.

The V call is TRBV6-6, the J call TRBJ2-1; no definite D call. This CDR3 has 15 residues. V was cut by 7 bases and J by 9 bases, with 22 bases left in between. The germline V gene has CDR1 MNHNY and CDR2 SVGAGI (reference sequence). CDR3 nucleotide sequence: TGTGCCAGCACTTCGAGAGCCGGGTACCCGGTTGAGCAGTTCTTC. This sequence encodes CASTSRAGYPVEQFF.

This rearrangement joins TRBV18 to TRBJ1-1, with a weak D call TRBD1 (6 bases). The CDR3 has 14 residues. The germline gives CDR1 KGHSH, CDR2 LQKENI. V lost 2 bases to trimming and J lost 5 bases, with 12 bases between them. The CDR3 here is CASSPVWTETEAFF. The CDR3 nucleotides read TGTGCCAGCTCACCAGTCTGGACAGAGACTGAAGCTTTCTTT.

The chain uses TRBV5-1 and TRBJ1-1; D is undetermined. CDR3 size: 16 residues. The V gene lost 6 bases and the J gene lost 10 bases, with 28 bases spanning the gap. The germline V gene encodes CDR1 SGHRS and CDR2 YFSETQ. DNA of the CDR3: TGCGCCAGCAAGGAAGGACCCAACATTGCTATAGTAGGAGCTTTCTTT. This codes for CASKEGPNIAIVGAFF.

This CDR3 reads CASSYSPAGDHEQFF. CDR3 sequence (DNA): TGTGCCAGCAGTTATAGTCCGGCAGGGGACCATGAGCAGTTCTTC. This rearrangement joins TRBV6-5 to TRBJ2-1; a possible D gene is TRBD1 (6 bases). The CDR3 spans 15 residues. CDR1 is MNHEY, CDR2 SVGAGI, per germline. Trimming stripped 3 bases from V and 8 bases from J, with 17 bases between.

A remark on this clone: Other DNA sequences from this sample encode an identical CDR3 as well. CDR3 nucleotides: TGTGCCACCAGCAGGGCGGGACTAGCGGGGCCGTCGGGACGATACAATGAGCAGTTCTTC. Amino acids: CATSRAGLAGPSGRYNEQFF. The V call is TRBV15, the J call TRBJ2-1; 13 bases match TRBD2. In germline, CDR1 is LNHNV, CDR2 YYDKDF (reference sequence). This CDR3 contains 20 residues. V shed 3 bases, J shed 4 bases, and the junction held 15 bases outside the gene matches.